The clone carrying this TCR beta chain was observed a handful of times. Each CDR3 protein is one row after TCRdb ran MiXCR on the 5' RACE reads. Seen here are about 42,000 distinct CDR3 sequences, around 30% observed once, and the top ten hold less than 5%. V lost 5 bases, J lost 5 bases, and 14 bases stayed unmatched. CDR1 and CDR2 from the germline V gene are SGHTA and FQGTGA. This CDR3 is 17 amino acids long. This clonotype was obtained from a female donor with breast cancer. The rearrangement links TRBV7-3 to TRBJ2-1; TRBD2 aligns across 8 bases. The sample consisted of tumor-infiltrating memory CD4+ T cells sorted from the breast tumor. Documented subset: memory CD4+ T cells, CD4+CD45RO+CD25-. This CDR3 is CASSPAGTRGSHNEQFF. The DNA of the CDR3 is TGTGCCAGCAGCCCTGCCGGGACTAGGGGTAGTCACAATGAGCAGTTCTTC. The full variable domain, with the rest looked up from reference TRBV7-3 and TRBJ2-1, is GAGVSQTPSNKVTEKGKYVELRCDPISGHTALYWYRQSLGQGPEFLIYFQGTGAADDSGLPNDRFFAVRPEGSVSTLKIQRTERGDSAVYLCASSPAGTRGSHNEQFFGPGTRLTVL.